The 15 T cell receptor beta chains presented below share a single source sample, sequenced in a study of cytomegalovirus exposure and HLA in healthy donors. The PCR had 60 Vbeta and 13 Jbeta primers. Using immunoSEQ multiplex PCR, the repertoire was profiled, and TCRdb retains in-frame clones only, with some absent. The repertoire holds approximately 160,000 clones, with 75% to 80% as singletons. The sequencing input was PBMCs. All receptors come from a male donor in good health and CMV-seronegative.

J is TRBJ2-2 and V is TRBV7-2; tentatively, D is TRBD1 (6 bases). CDR3 length: 16 amino acids. From germline, CDR1 is SGHTA and CDR2 FQGNSA. Trimming cost V 2 bases and J 2 bases, with 12 bases left between them. CDR3 protein: CASSLNGGLNTGELFF. The CDR3 coding sequence is TGTGCCAGCAGCTTAAATGGGGGCTTAAACACCGGGGAGCTGTTTTTT.

The rearrangement links TRBV6-1 to TRBJ2-7; TRBD1 matches 12 bases. J gave up 4 bases and V 9 bases, and 7 bases lay outside the gene matches. The CDR3 sequence is 14 residues long. CDR1 and CDR2 (germline): MNHNS, SASEGT. Written as DNA, the CDR3 is TGTGCCAGTTTCCCGGGACAGGGGGCTTACGAGCAGTACTTC. It encodes CASFPGQGAYEQYF.

As to this clone: One junction end does not reproduce the germline sequence, and a read error may be involved. The sample contains more than one DNA sequence encoding this CDR3. This chain connects TRBV2 to TRBJ2-7; D is possibly TRBD2 (5 bases). Looked up from germline, CDR1 is SNHLY and CDR2 is FYNNEI. The CDR3 is 15 amino acids. The CDR3 loop is CASSEAPGGSYEQYF. The CDR3 region has the DNA TGTGCCAGTAGTGAAGCCCCCGGCGGGTCCTACGAGCAGTACTTC.

This clone was counted only a few times. V gene TRBV6-6 combines with J gene TRBJ1-5, with D possibly TRBD1 on 5 matching bases. Trimming shortened V by 8 bases and J by 3 bases, and 14 bases separated the two germline ends. This CDR3 spans 14 amino acids. Per germline, CDR1 MNHNY and CDR2 SVGAGI (reference sequence). CDR3 coding DNA: TGTGCCAGCGGAGACAGAAACTACAATCAGCCCCAGCATTTT. Translated: CASGDRNYNQPQHF.

The V and J genes are TRBV6-1 and TRBJ2-4; 9 bases map to TRBD1. CDR1 MNHNS and CDR2 SASEGT come from the germline V gene. Trimming removed 2 bases from V and 6 bases from J; junction bases left unmatched: 5. This CDR3 has 15 residues. In DNA form, the CDR3 reads TGTGCCAGCAGTGAAAAGACAGGGGGGGCAAACATTCAGTACTTC. Its protein is CASSEKTGGANIQYF.

The count of this clone is one. The rearrangement uses TRBV18 and TRBJ1-2, with 7 bases matching TRBD1. From germline, CDR1 is KGHSH and CDR2 LQKENI. Trimming at V came to 0 bases and at J to 7 bases, leaving 11 bases not matched to a gene. The CDR3 runs to 16 residues. The chain's CDR3 is CASSPPRQGTVGGYTF. CDR3 nucleotides: TGTGCCAGCTCACCACCGAGACAGGGTACAGTCGGTGGCTACACCTTC.

The V gene is TRBV9, the J gene TRBJ2-5; 7 bases fit TRBD1. The CDR3 spans 15 residues. V shed 3 bases, J shed 2 bases, and the junction held 7 bases outside the gene matches. Germline V gene data show CDR1 as SGDLS and CDR2 as YYNGEE. In DNA form, the CDR3 reads TGTGCCAGCAGCGCCCAACAGGGGTCACAAGAGACCCAGTACTTC. As protein: CASSAQQGSQETQYF.

The chain couples TRBV19 to TRBJ1-2; 7 nucleotides agree with TRBD1. The CDR3 is 15 amino acids. The germline V gene has CDR1 LNHDA and CDR2 SQIVND (reference sequence). V trimming: 1 base; J trimming: 0 bases; junction bases outside the gene matches: 2. DNA for the CDR3: TGTGCCAGTAGTATAGCGGACAGGTCTAACTATGGCTACACCTTC. This gives the protein CASSIADRSNYGYTF.

There are a few counts of this clone. The rearrangement joins TRBV4-2 to TRBJ2-3; TRBD2 agrees at 11 bases. Germline V gene sequence: CDR1 LGHNA, CDR2 YNFKEQ. There are 19 residues in the CDR3. V shed 3 bases and J 4 bases; nucleotides not matched to a gene: 15. CDR3 residues: CASSQAFSGRASSPDTQYF. For the CDR3, the DNA is TGTGCCAGCAGCCAGGCCTTTAGCGGGAGGGCTTCATCACCAGATACGCAGTATTTT.

CDR3 nucleotide sequence: TGTGCCAGCAGTTACCGTGAGATTTACACTGAAGCTTTCTTT. Its protein is CASSYREIYTEAFF. This sequence joins TRBV6-6 and TRBJ1-1, with unresolved D. Trimming took 2 bases from V and 3 from J, leaving 10 bases between them. CDR3 length: 14 amino acids. CDR1 MNHNY and CDR2 SVGAGI come from the germline V gene (reference sequence).

This clone was recorded only once. This chain joins TRBV5-1 and TRBJ2-7; 12 bases are a match to TRBD1. CDR1 is SGHRS and CDR2 is YFSETQ in the germline V gene. CDR3 length: 15 residues. The trim removed 2 bases at V and 4 bases at J, leaving 4 bases unmatched. CDR3 protein: CASSFGTGGQYEQYF. The CDR3, as DNA: TGCGCCAGCAGCTTCGGGACAGGGGGCCAGTACGAGCAGTACTTC.

This clone was seen once. This chain joins TRBV5-1 and TRBJ2-1; 7 nucleotides agree with TRBD1. V gave up 3 bases and J gave up 4 bases; unmatched junction bases: 7. The V gene's germline CDR1 is SGHRS and CDR2 YFSETQ. This CDR3 is 15 amino acids long. The CDR3 sequence: CASSWTGTEYNEQFF. The CDR3 region has the DNA TGCGCCAGCAGCTGGACCGGGACAGAGTACAATGAGCAGTTCTTC.

The chain recombines TRBV7-8 with TRBJ1-5, with unresolved D. This CDR3 is 13 amino acids long. V was trimmed by 1 base and J by 7 bases, leaving 8 bases between them. Germline V CDR1 and CDR2: SGHVS, FQNEAQ. The CDR3 DNA is TGTGCCAGCAGCTTAGGCGGGGAACAGCCCCAGCATTTT. Protein: CASSLGGEQPQHF.

The chain combines TRBV7-6 with TRBJ1-1; D is perhaps TRBD1 (6 bases). The CDR3 covers 13 residues. The germline V and J ends were trimmed by 4 bases and 5 bases, with 11 bases remaining between them. Germline V gene lookup returns CDR1 SGHVS and CDR2 FNYEAQ. The CDR3 coding sequence is TGTGCCAGCAGCTCTTTACAGGGAACTGAAGCTTTCTTT. Translating it yields CASSSLQGTEAFF.

The chain combines TRBV6-4 with TRBJ1-2, with D uncertain. Germline V gene data show CDR1 as MRHNA and CDR2 as SNTAGT. Trimming removed 2 bases from V and 0 bases from J, with 4 bases in between. CDR3 length equals 13 residues. The CDR3 protein is CASSDSPNYGYTF. In DNA form, the CDR3 reads TGTGCCAGCAGTGACAGCCCTAACTATGGCTACACCTTC.